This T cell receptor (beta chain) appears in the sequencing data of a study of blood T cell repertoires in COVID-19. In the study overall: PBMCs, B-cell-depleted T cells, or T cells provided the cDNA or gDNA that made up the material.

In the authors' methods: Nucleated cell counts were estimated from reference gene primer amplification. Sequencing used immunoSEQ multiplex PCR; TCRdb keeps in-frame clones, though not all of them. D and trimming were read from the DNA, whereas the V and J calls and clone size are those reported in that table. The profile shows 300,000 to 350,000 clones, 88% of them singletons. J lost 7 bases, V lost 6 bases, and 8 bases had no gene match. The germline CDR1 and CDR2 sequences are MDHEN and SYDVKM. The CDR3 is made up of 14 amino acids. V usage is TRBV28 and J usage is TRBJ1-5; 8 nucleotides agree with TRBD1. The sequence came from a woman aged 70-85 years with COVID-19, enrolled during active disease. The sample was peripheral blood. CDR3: CASSARQGRQPQHF. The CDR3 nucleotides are TGTGCCAGCAGCGCCAGACAGGGGAGGCAGCCCCAGCATTTT.